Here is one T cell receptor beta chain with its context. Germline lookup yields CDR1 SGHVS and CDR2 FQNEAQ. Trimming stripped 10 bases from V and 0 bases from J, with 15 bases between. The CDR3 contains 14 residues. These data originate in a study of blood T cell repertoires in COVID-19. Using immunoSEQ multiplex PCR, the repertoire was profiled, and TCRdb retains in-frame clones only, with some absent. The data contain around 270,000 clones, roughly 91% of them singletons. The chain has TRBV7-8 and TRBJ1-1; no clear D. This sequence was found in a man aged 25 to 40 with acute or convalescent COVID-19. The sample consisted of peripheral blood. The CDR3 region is CATRSGIMNTEAFF. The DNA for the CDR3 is TGTGCCACCCGTTCCGGGATCATGAACACTGAAGCTTTCTTT.